The 11 T cell receptor beta chains presented below share a single source sample, sequenced in a study of CD8+ T cells in alopecia areata. After isolation, RNA underwent reverse transcription to generate cDNA as the sequencing template. Measured with immunoSEQ multiplex PCR; TCRdb has only the in-frame clones, and not every one. The sample holds some 170,000 clones; around 71% are singletons and the top ten take roughly an eighth. The source material was CD8+ T cells sorted from blood, sampled at week 0. These receptors were taken from a human donor with alopecia areata.

The CDR3 bases are TGTGCCATCAGTGTAGAGCAGTTGGGACAGGCCGAGACCCAGTACTTC. This encodes CAISVEQLGQAETQYF. The rearrangement joins TRBV10-3 to TRBJ2-5, with TRBD1 matching over 8 bases. The germline CDR1 and CDR2 sequences are ENHRY and SYGVKD. The CDR3 has 16 amino acids. J was trimmed by 5 bases and V by 4 bases; bases with no gene match: 12.

This clone has a handful of counts. J is TRBJ1-2 and V is TRBV29-1; D ambiguous. The CDR3 has 15 amino acids. Germline V CDR1 and CDR2: SQVTM, ANQGSEA. V dropped 0 bases and J dropped 1 base, with 12 bases sitting between them. Here the CDR3 reads CSVEDGPNFNYGYTF. In DNA form, the CDR3 reads TGCAGCGTTGAAGATGGTCCGAACTTTAACTATGGCTACACCTTC.

CDR3 amino acids: CACAPLKGDTGELFF. CDR3 nucleotides: TGTGCCTGCGCCCCATTGAAGGGGGACACCGGGGAGCTGTTTTTT. The chain has TRBV30 and TRBJ2-2, with D possibly TRBD1 on 6 matching bases. The germline CDR1 and CDR2 sequences are GTSNPN and SVGIG (reference sequence). Deletions cut 6 bases from V and 3 bases from J, with 17 bases between. There are 15 residues in the CDR3.

The CDR3: CASSLHPGPQPQHF. In DNA form, the CDR3 reads TGTGCCAGCAGTTTACATCCAGGCCCTCAGCCCCAGCATTTT. This chain connects TRBV27 to TRBJ1-5, with D uncertain. V gave up 2 bases and J gave up 6 bases, with 11 bases separating them. CDR3 size: 14 residues. Germline assignment: CDR1 MNHEY and CDR2 SMNVEV (reference sequence).

This clone came up a few times. The rearrangement uses TRBV10-3 and TRBJ1-1, with unresolved D. Germline loops: CDR1 ENHRY, CDR2 SYGVKD. V was clipped by 3 bases and J by 8 bases, with 10 bases between them. The CDR3 totals 12 residues. The CDR3 DNA reads as TGTGCCATCAGTGAAAGTGCCGAGGAAGCTTTCTTT. The encoded protein is CAISESAEEAFF.

The chain links TRBV27 to TRBJ2-7; 7 nucleotides match TRBD1. V lost 6 bases and J lost 4; bases outside the gene matches: 6. In germline, CDR1 is MNHEY, CDR2 SMNVEV (reference sequence). The CDR3 contains 13 residues. The CDR3 DNA reads TGTGCCAGCAGCCACGGGACAGAGTACGAGCAGTACTTC. This translates into CASSHGTEYEQYF.

Concerning this clone: Its ends do not fully match the called genes, so a read error is possible. The chain links TRBV20-1 to TRBJ2-1; tentative D call: TRBD2 (5 bases). In germline, CDR1 is DFQATT, CDR2 SNEGSKA (reference sequence). This CDR3 region has 11 residues. In nucleotides, the CDR3 is TGCAGTGCTAGAGAGCTGAGGGAGCCGTTCTTC. This sequence encodes CSARELREPFF.

This rearrangement joins TRBV6-5 to TRBJ1-2; the match to TRBD1 covers 10 bases. V shed 7 bases, J shed 7 bases, and the junction held 3 bases outside the gene matches. The germline V gene has CDR1 MNHEY and CDR2 SVGAGI. The CDR3 totals 12 residues. The CDR3 is CASTDRGLGYTF. In DNA form, the CDR3 reads TGTGCCAGCACTGACAGGGGGCTTGGCTACACCTTC.

V gene TRBV29-1 combines with J gene TRBJ1-2, with D unresolved. Germline-derived CDR1 and CDR2 are SQVTM and ANQGSEA. The CDR3 totals 13 residues. Trimming stripped 3 bases from V and 0 bases from J, with 8 bases between. The CDR3 DNA reads as TGCAGCGTTGACAGAGAAACTAACTATGGCTACACCTTC. This encodes CSVDRETNYGYTF.

This clone is classed as medium-sized. The V call is TRBV7-9, the J call TRBJ2-7; the D is unclear. The CDR3 is 12 amino acids. V was clipped by 3 bases and J by 6 bases, with 9 bases between them. Germline assignment: CDR1 SEHNR and CDR2 FQNEAQ (reference sequence). The CDR3 DNA follows: TGTGCCAGCAGCTTTTCAGGCGCCGAGCAGTACTTC. Translated, it gives CASSFSGAEQYF. Supplemented by reference TRBV7-9 and TRBJ2-7, the full variable domain reads DTGVSQNPRHKITKRGQNVTFRCDPISEHNRLYWYRQTLGQGPEFLTYFQNEAQLEKSRLLSDRFSAERPKGSFSTLEIQRTEQGDSAMYLCASSFSGAEQYFGPGTRLTVT.

This clone came up a few times. Other DNA sequences within the sample encode an identical CDR3. The genes are TRBV29-1 and TRBJ1-1; D unresolved. The V end lost 2 bases, the J end lost 5 bases, and 3 bases lay between the germline ends. CDR1 is SQVTM and CDR2 is ANQGSEA in the germline V gene. This CDR3 comprises 10 residues. The CDR3: CSVERTEAFF. The DNA for the CDR3 is TGCAGCGTTGAACGGACTGAAGCTTTCTTT.